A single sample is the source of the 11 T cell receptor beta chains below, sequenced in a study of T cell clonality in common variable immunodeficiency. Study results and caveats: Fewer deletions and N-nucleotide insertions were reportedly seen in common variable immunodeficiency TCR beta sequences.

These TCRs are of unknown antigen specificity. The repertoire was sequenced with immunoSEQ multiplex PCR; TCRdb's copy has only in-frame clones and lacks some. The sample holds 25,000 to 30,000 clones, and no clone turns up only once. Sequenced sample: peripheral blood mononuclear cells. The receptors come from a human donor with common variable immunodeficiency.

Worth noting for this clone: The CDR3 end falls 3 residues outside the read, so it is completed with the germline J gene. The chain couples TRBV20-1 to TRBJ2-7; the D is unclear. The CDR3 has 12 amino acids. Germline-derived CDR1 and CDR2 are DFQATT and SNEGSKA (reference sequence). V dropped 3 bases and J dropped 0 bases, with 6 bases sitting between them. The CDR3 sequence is CSASSSSYEQYF. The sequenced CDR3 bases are TGCAGTGCTAGCTCCAGCTCCTACGAG.

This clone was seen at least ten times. The sequenced CDR3 bases are TGTGCCAGCTCACCCCGGGACAGTCTTAGTGATGAG. Protein sequence: CASSPRDSLSDE. The full-length CDR3 reads as CASSPRDSLSDEQFF. The chain links TRBV18 to TRBJ2-1, with TRBD1 matching 7 bases. The CDR3 end lies 3 residues beyond the end of the read and is filled in from the germline J gene. J lost 8 bases, V lost 3 bases, and 10 bases had no gene match. The length of the CDR3 is 15 residues. Germline values: CDR1 KGHSH, CDR2 LQKENI.

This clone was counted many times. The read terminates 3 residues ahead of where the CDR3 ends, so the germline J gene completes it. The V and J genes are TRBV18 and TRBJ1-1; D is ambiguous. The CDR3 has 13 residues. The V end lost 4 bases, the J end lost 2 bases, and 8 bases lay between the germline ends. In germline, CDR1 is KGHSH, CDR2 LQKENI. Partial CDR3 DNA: TGTGCCAGCTCACGACAACGTAACACTGAA. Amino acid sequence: CASSRQRNTE. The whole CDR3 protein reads CASSRQRNTEAFF.

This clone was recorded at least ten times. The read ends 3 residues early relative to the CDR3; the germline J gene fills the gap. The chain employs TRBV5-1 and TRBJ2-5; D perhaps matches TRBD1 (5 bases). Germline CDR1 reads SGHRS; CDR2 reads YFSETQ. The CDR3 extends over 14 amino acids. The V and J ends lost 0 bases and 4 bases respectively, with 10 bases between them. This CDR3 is CASSLGTSPETQYF. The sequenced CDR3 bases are TGCGCCAGCAGCTTGGGGACAAGCCCAGAGACC.

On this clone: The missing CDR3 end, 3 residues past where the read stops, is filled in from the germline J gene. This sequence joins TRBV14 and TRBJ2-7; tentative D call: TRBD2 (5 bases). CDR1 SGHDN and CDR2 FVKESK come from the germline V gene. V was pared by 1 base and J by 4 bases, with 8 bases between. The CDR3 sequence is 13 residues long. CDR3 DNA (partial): TGTGCCAGCAGCCAAGTAAGCGGTTACGAG. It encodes CASSQVSGYE. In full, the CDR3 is CASSQVSGYEQYF.

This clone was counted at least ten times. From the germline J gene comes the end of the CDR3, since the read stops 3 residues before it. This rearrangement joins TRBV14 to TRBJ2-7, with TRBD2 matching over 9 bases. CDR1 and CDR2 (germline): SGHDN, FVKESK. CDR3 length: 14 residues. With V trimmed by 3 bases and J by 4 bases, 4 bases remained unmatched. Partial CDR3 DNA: TGTGCCAGCAGCCATAGCGGGAGAGGGTACGAG. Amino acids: CASSHSGRGYE. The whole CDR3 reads CASSHSGRGYEQYF.

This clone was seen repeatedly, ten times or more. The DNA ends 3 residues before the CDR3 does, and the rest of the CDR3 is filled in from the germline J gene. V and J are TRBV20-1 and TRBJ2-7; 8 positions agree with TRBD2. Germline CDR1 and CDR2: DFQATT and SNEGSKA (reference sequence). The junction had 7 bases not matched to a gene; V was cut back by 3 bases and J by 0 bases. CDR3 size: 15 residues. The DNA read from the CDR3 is TGCAGTGCTAGGGCCATAGCGGGGAGCTCCTACGAG. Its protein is CSARAIAGSSYE. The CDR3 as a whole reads CSARAIAGSSYEQYF.

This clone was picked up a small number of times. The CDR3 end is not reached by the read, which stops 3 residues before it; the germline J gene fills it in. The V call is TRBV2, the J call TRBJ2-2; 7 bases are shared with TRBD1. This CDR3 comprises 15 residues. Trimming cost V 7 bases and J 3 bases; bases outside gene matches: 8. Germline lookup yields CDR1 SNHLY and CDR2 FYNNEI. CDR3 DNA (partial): TGTGCCAGCAAAAACAGGGGTGTGGACACCGGGGAG. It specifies CASKNRGVDTGE. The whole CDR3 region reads CASKNRGVDTGELFF.

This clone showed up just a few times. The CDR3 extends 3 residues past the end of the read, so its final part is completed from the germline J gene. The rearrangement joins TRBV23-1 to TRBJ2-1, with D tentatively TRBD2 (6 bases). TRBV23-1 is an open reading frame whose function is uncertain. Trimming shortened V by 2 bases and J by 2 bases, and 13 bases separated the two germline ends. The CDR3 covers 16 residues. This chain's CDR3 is CASSQIGGITYNEQFF. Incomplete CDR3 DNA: TGCGCCAGCAGTCAAATCGGGGGAATTACCTACAATGAG.

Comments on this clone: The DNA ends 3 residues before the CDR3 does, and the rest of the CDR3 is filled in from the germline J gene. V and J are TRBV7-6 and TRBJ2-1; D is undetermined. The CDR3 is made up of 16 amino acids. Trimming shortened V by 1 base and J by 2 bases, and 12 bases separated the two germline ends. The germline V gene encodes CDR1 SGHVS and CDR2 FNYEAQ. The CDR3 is CASSLEAADAYNEQFF. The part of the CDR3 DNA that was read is TGTGCCAGCAGCTTAGAGGCTGCGGATGCCTACAATGAG.

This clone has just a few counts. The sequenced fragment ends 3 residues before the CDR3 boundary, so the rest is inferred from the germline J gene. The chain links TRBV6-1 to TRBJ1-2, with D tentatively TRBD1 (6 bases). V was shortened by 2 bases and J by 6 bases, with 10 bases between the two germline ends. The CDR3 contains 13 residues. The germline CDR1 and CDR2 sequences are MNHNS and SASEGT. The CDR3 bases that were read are TGTGCCAGCAGTGAAACAGGGTTGCATGGC. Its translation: CASSETGLHG. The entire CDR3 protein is CASSETGLHGYTF.